Listed here is a single T cell receptor (beta chain). Next came a second PCR, run for roughly 6 to 11 cycles, which used a sample-barcoded 5' primer along with a J-beta primer mix. Researchers report that a template-switch adaptor with 12 random nucleotides tagged each cDNA molecule. Every sample produced at least 2.5 million CDR3-containing paired-end reads. TCRdb analysed the 5' RACE reads with MiXCR anew, one entry per CDR3 protein. The sample lists over a million distinct CDR3 sequences; 40% to 45% were seen once. Germline loops: CDR1 SNHLY, CDR2 FYNNEI. This CDR3 region has 13 residues. With 8 bases removed from V and 2 bases from J, the gap between germline ends came to 10 bases. The entry originates in a study of blood T cells in healthy people across ages. Study at large: Template switching captured about one barcoded beta molecule per two T cells.

The TCR originated in an older woman in good health. The rearrangement joins TRBV2 to TRBJ2-1; D might be TRBD1 or TRBD2, each matching 6 bases. Sequenced: blood. CDR3 region: CASGGQTYNEQFF. The CDR3 region has the DNA TGTGCCAGCGGGGGGCAGACCTACAATGAGCAGTTCTTC.